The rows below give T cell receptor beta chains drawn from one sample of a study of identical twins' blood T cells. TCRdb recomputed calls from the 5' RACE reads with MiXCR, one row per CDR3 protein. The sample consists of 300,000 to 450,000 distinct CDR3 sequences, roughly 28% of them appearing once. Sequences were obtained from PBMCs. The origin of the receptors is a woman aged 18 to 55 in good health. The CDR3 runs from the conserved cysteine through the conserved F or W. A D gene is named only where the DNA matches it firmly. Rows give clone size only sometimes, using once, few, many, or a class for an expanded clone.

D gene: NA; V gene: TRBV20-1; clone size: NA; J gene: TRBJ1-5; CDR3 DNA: TGCAGTGCTTCCGACACCGGAACAGGGTATAGCAATCAGCCCCAGCATTTT; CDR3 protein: CSASDTGTGYSNQPQHF
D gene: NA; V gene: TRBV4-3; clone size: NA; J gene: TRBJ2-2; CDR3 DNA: TGCGCCAGCAGCCAATCTCCGGGACTCCACACCGGGGAGCTGTTTTTT; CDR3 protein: CASSQSPGLHTGELFF
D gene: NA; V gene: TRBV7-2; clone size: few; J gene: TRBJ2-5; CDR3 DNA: TGTGCCAGCAGCTTTAACTTCCAAGAGACCCAGTACTTC; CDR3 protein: CASSFNFQETQYF
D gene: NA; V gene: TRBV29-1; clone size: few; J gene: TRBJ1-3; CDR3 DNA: TGCAGCGTCCAGGGTCACTCTGGAAACACCATATATTTT; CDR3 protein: CSVQGHSGNTIYF
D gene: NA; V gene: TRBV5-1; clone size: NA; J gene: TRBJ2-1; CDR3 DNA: TGCGCCAGCAGCCAGGGGGGGCTGACCTACAATGAGCAGTTCTTC; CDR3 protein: CASSQGGLTYNEQFF
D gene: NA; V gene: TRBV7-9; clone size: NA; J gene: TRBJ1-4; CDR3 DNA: TGTGCCAGCAGCTCCACAGAACAGGCTAATGAAAAACTGTTTTTT; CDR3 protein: CASSSTEQANEKLFF
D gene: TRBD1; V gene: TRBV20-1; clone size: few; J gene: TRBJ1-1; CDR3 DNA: TGCAGTGCCCCGGGACAGGTAAACACTGAAGCTTTCTTT; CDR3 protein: CSAPGQVNTEAFF
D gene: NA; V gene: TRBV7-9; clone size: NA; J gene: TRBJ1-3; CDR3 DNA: TGTGCCAGCAGCTTAGTGTCGGGGGCTGGAAACACCATATATTTT; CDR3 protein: CASSLVSGAGNTIYF
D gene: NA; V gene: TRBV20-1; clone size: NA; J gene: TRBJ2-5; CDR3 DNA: TGCAGTGCTAGAGATTTGACAAAAGGGTCAGAGACCCAGTACTTC; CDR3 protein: CSARDLTKGSETQYF
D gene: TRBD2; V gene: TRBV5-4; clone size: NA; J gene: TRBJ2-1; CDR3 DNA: TGTGCCAGCAGGTTCACTAGCGAACACTACAATGAGCAGTTCTTC; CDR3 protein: CASRFTSEHYNEQFF
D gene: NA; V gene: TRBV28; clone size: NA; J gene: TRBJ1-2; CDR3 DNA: TGTGCCAACATTCCCCGAGTTGTTTTCTATGGCTACACCTTC; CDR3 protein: CANIPRVVFYGYTF
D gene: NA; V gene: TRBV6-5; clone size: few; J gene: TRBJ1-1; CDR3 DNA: TGTGCCAGCAGTTACAGGGGAGGTACGAACACTGAAGCTTTCTTT; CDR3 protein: CASSYRGGTNTEAFF
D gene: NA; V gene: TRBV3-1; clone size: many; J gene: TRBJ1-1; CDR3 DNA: TGTGCCAGCAGCCAAGAAGGGTACACTGAAGCTTTCTTT; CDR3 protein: CASSQEGYTEAFF
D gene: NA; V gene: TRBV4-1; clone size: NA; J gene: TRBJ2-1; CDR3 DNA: TGCGCCAGCAGCCAGACTAGTGATATGGGTTGGTATGAGCAGTTCTTC; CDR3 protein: CASSQTSDMGWYEQFF
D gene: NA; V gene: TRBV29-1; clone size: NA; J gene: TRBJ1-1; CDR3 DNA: TGCAGCGTACCGGGGAGGGGGGACACTGAAGCTTTCTTT; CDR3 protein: CSVPGRGDTEAFF
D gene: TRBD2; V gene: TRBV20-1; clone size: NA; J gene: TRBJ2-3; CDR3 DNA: TGCAGTGCCATCGAGAAGATAAGCGGGAGGGGAGTAGATACGCAGTATTTT; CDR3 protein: CSAIEKISGRGVDTQYF
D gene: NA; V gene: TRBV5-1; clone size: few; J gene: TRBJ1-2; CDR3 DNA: TGCGCCAGCAGCTCCGTCCGGGGAGACTACACCTTC; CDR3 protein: CASSSVRGDYTF
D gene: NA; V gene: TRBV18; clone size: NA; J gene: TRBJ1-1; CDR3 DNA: TGTGCCAGCTCACCCATACTTGGTGAAGCTTTCTTT; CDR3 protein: CASSPILGEAFF
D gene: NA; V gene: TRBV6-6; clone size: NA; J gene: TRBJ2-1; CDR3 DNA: TGTGCCAGCACGCGGGATTTATACAATGAGCAGTTCTTC; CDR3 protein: CASTRDLYNEQFF
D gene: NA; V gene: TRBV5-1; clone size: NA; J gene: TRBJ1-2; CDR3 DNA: TGCGCCAGTAGCTCAACATGGACGAAAGCGGGCTACACCTTC; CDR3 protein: CASSSTWTKAGYTF
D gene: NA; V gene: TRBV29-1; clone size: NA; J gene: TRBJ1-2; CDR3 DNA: TGCAGCGTGACCCAAAGACAGCACAGGGACTATGGCTACACCTTC; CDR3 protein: CSVTQRQHRDYGYTF
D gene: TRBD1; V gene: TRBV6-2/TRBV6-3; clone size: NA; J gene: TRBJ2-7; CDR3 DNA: TGTGCCAGCAGTTACGACAGGGGGCTCGAGCAGTACTTC; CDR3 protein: CASSYDRGLEQYF
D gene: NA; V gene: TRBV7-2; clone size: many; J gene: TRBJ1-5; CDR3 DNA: TGTGCCAGCAGCCTGTCCAGGAATAGCAATCAGCCCCAGCATTTT; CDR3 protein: CASSLSRNSNQPQHF
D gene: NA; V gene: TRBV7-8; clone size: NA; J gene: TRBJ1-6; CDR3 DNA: TGTGCCAGCAGCTCTACTATGGGGGGTTCACCCCTCCACTTT; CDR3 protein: CASSSTMGGSPLHF
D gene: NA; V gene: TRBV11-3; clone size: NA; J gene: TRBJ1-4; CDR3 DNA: TGTGCCAGCAGCTTAGGGGTCCGGGATACGAAAGAACTGTTTTTT; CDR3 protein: CASSLGVRDTKELFF
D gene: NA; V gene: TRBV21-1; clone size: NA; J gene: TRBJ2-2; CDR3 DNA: TGTGCCAGCAGCAAGCGGGACACCGGGGAGCTGTTTTTT; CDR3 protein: CASSKRDTGELFF
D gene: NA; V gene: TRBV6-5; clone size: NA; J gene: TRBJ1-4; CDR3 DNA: TGTGCCAGCAGTTACGGGGGGCAGAATGAAAAACTGTTTTTT; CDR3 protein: CASSYGGQNEKLFF
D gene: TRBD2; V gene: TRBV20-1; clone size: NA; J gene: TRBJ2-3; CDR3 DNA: TGCAGTGCGCCCGCGGGGGTCCTCACAGATACGCAGTATTTT; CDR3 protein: CSAPAGVLTDTQYF
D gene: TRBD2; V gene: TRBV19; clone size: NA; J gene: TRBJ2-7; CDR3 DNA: TGTGCCAGTATGGACTCGTGGGAGGGCTACGAGCAGTACTTC; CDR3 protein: CASMDSWEGYEQYF
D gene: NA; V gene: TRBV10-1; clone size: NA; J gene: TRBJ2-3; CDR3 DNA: TGCGCCAGCAAATCGGATCTAGCAGCAGATACGCAGTATTTT; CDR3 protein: CASKSDLAADTQYF
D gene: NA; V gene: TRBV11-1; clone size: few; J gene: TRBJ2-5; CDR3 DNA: TGTGCCAGCAGCTTCGGAGTTCAAGAGACCCAGTACTTC; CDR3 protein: CASSFGVQETQYF
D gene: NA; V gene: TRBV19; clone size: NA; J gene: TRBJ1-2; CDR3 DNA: TGTGCCAGTAGTATATTCCCGGGACAAGCAACTTCTGGCTACACCTTC; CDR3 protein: CASSIFPGQATSGYTF
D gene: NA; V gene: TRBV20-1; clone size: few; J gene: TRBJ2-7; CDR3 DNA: TGCAGTGCTAGAGATGGCACGACCTACGAGCAGTACTTC; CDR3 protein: CSARDGTTYEQYF
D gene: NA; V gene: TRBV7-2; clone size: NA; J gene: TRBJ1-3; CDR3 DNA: TGTGCCAGCAGCTTGCAGGGGAGCTCTGGAAACACCATATATTTT; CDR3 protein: CASSLQGSSGNTIYF
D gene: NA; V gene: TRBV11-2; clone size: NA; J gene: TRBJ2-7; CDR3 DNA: TGTGCCAGCAGCTTAGTACTTGGGGGCGACGAGCAGTACTTC; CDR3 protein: CASSLVLGGDEQYF
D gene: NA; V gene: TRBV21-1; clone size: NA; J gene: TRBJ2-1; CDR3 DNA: TGTGCCAGCATAAGCGCATGGGCCAATGAGCAGTTCTTC; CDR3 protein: CASISAWANEQFF
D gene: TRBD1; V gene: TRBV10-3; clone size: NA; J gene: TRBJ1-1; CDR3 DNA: TGTGCCATCAGTTCCGTACAGGGGGCGCGGGGAGCTTTCTTT; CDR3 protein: CAISSVQGARGAFF
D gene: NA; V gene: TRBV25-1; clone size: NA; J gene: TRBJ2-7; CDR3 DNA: TGTGCCAGCAGTGACCACGGGGAATACTCCTACGAGCAGTACTTC; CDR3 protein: CASSDHGEYSYEQYF
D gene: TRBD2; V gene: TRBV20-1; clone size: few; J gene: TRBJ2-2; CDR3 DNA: TGCAGTGCTAGATCCACACTAGCGGGAAACACCGGGGAGCTGTTTTTT; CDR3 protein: CSARSTLAGNTGELFF
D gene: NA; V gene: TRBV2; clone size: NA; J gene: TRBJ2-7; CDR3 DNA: TGTGCCAGCAGTGAAGGATGGGCAGGGGTAGCCTCCTACGAGCAGTACTTC; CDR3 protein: CASSEGWAGVASYEQYF
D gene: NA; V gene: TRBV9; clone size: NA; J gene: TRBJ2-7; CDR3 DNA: TGTGCCAGCAGCGTTTCGGGCAGCTCCAGCAACGAGCAGTACTTC; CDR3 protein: CASSVSGSSSNEQYF
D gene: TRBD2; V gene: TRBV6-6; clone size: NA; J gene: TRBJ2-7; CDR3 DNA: TGTGCCAGCAGTTACTTAGCGACTAGCGCCTCTTACGAGCAGTACTTC; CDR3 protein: CASSYLATSASYEQYF
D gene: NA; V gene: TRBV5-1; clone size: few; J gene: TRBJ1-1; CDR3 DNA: TGCGCCAGCAGCTTGGAACAGGTGAACACTGAAGCTTTCTTT; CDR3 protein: CASSLEQVNTEAFF
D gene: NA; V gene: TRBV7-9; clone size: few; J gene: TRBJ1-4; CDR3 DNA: TGTGCCAGCAGCTCCTGGGACGGATCTAATGAAAAACTGTTTTTT; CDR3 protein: CASSSWDGSNEKLFF
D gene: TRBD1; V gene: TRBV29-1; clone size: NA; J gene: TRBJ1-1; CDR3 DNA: TGCAGCGTTGATGGCAAGGGGACAGAGACTGAAGCTTTCTTT; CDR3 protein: CSVDGKGTETEAFF